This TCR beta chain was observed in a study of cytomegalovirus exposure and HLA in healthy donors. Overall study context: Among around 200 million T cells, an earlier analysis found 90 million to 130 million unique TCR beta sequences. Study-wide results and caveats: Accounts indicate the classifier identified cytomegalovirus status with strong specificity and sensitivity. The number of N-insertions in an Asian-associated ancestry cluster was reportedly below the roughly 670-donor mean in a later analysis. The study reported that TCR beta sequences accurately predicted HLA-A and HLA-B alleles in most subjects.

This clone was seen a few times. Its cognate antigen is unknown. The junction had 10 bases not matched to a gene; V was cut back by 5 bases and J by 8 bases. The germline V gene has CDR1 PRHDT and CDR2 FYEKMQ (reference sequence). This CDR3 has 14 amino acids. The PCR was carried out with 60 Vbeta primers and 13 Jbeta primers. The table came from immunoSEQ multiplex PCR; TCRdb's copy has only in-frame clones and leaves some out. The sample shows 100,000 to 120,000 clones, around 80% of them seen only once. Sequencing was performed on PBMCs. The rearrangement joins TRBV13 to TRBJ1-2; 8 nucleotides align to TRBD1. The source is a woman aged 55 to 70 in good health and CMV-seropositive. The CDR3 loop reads CASSRIGTGEGYTF. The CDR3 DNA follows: TGTGCCAGCAGCCGCATAGGGACAGGCGAGGGCTACACCTTC.